The TCR beta chain described here comes from a study of blood T cell repertoires in COVID-19 (TCRdb year 2020). Background on the whole study: Samples from collaborators originated in the United States, Italy and Spain and spanned both the acute and convalescent phases of COVID-19. The prospective study material was composed of cDNA or gDNA derived from T cells, B-cell-depleted T cells, or PBMCs. Deeply sampled blood TCRbeta repertoires from subjects exposed to, actively infected with, or recovered from COVID-19 were included in the dataset. The repertoires were released in a freely available public database meant as a resource for research on the immune response to SARS-CoV-2. Samples were obtained from the ongoing ImmuneRACE study (first 160 participants) and from 950 to 1,500 subjects provided by 6 global collaborators. The sample metadata nearly always contained a de-identified subject ID, COVID-19 status, age in years and sex. HLA class I and class II types, where available, came from metadata supplied by the sample provider rather than from assay-based typing.

TCRbeta CDR3 regions were amplified from genomic DNA by means of the immunoSEQ Assay, a bias-controlled multiplex PCR. The original methods were these. The number of nucleated cells in each sample was estimated by amplification of reference gene primers within the assay. To quantify the absolute abundance of each unique TCRbeta CDR3 rearrangement, sequence reads were collapsed and filtered. For each sample, productive Simpson clonality was calculated by taking the square root of Simpson's diversity index across productive rearrangements. TCRdb limited this immuneACCESS table to in-frame rearrangements with V and J called. A share of clones is missing; checked studies link under half to unresolved V genes, and the rest is unexplained. V and J calls and clone size are copied from that table; D and trimming were computed from the DNA. The sample yields 150,000 to 200,000 clones; about 76% were counted once. Under 7% of the sample belongs to the ten largest clones.

One collaborating source in Seattle enrolled patients during active infection and followed them longitudinally through the course of disease. Each collaborating institution followed its own protocols to collect whole blood in K2EDTA tubes. For TCRbeta analysis, collaborators shipped samples in one of three forms: frozen whole blood, isolated PBMCs, or DNA extracted from either of those sample types. The CDR3 runs 15 residues from the cysteine to the phenylalanine. CDR3 DNA is the only sequence kept; it has 45 bases, read in frame from the first base. Between the V and J ends, shortened by 0 bases and 10 bases respectively, the junction contains 16 bases. From the germline V gene, CDR1 is SGHNT and CDR2 is YENEEA. Results and caveats for the whole study, not just this receptor: The amount of clinical and demographic metadata varied by source and participant and was provided uncurated.

Remarks on this clone: Its antigen specificity is not known. Base quality data are lacking; no much larger clone is found one base away.

The clonotype was recovered from a woman in her thirties or forties with COVID-19, enrolled during active disease. Material: peripheral blood. Here the chain combines TRBV11-3 and TRBJ2-1; a tentative D call is TRBD2 (7 bases match). This receptor has the CDR3 CASSLEERGGEEQFF. The DNA sequence reads TGTGCCAGCAGCTTAGAAGAGAGGGGGGGGGAAGAGCAGTTCTTC.